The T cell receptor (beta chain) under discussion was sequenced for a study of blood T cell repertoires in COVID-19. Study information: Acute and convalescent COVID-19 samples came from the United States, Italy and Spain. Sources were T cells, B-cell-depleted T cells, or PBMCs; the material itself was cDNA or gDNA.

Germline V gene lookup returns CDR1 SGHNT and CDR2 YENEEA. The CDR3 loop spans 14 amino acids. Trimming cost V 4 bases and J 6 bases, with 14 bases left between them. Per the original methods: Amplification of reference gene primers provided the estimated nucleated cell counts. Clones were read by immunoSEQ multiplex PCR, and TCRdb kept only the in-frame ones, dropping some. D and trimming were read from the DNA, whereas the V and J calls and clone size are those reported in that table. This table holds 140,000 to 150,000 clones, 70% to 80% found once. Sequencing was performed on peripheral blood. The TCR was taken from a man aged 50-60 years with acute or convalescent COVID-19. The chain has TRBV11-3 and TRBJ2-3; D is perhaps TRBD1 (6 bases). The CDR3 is CASSSGLQGDTQYF. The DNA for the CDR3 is TGTGCCAGCAGCTCCGGGCTACAGGGCGATACGCAGTATTTT.